Following are 21 T cell receptor beta chains from one sample sequenced in a study of technical replicates of blood from several donors. Clones were read by immunoSEQ multiplex PCR, and TCRdb kept only the in-frame ones, dropping some. The data contain 90,000 or so clones, more than 85% of them seen just once; the ten biggest clones take up around 0.3%. Sequenced input: T cells isolated from PBMCs. The source of these receptors is a human donor in good health.

The V and J genes are TRBV11-2 and TRBJ2-7; 8 positions match TRBD1. CDR3 length: 14 amino acids. The V segment lost 4 bases and the J segment 6 bases; nucleotides outside the gene matches: 8. Germline CDR1 and CDR2: SGHAT and FQNNGV. CDR3: CASSSNRQGSEQYF. CDR3 coding DNA: TGTGCCAGCAGCTCCAATCGACAGGGGTCCGAGCAGTACTTC.

The J gene is TRBJ2-7, the V gene TRBV7-6; 12 bases agree with TRBD2. The CDR3 consists of 15 residues. Trimming took 5 bases from V and 3 from J; bases not matched to a gene: 5. Germline V gene lookup returns CDR1 SGHVS and CDR2 FNYEAQ. The DNA of the CDR3 is TGTGCCAGCAGCGCCGGGACTAGCGGGTTCTACGAGCAGTACTTC. Residues: CASSAGTSGFYEQYF.

In its sample, this clone was seen a few times. The chain combines TRBV6-5 with TRBJ1-2; D possibly corresponds to TRBD1 (6 bases). The V gene lost 4 bases and the J gene lost 4 bases, with 13 bases spanning the gap. The CDR3 spans 14 residues. Germline V gives CDR1 MNHEY, CDR2 SVGAGI. The CDR3: CASSSQDSVYGYTF. The CDR3, as DNA: TGTGCCAGCAGTTCACAGGACAGTGTCTATGGCTACACCTTC.

The chain combines TRBV11-3 with TRBJ2-7; D is possibly TRBD1 (6 bases). Germline CDR1 reads SGHNT; CDR2 reads YENEEA. The CDR3 consists of 13 residues. V gave up 5 bases and J gave up 3 bases, with 11 bases separating them. The CDR3 reads CASSPGTLYEQYF. As DNA, the CDR3 is TGTGCCAGCAGCCCCGGGACACTCTACGAGCAGTACTTC.

DNA for the CDR3: TGTGCCAGCAGCTTTGTAGACTCCTACGAGCAGTACTTC. Its protein product is CASSFVDSYEQYF. V usage is TRBV7-2 and J usage is TRBJ2-7; D is unclear. The CDR3 runs to 13 residues. Trimming took off 3 bases at V and 0 bases at J, with 6 bases between the two ends. Germline assignment: CDR1 SGHTA and CDR2 FQGNSA.

The chain is built from TRBV27 and TRBJ2-3; no clear D. The CDR3 is made up of 11 amino acids. V shed 3 bases and J shed 6 bases, with 4 bases lying between them. Germline CDR1 reads MNHEY; CDR2 reads SMNVEV (reference sequence). The CDR3 spells CASSFVDTQYF. CDR3 DNA sequence: TGTGCCAGCAGTTTCGTGGATACGCAGTATTTT.

V is TRBV27 and J is TRBJ1-5; D is perhaps TRBD1 (5 bases). In germline, CDR1 is MNHEY, CDR2 SMNVEV (reference sequence). The CDR3 runs 13 residues. Trimming removed 4 bases at V and 6 bases at J, with 10 bases between. CDR3 residues: CASSSGLSQPQHF. CDR3 sequence (DNA): TGTGCCAGCAGTTCGGGACTTTCTCAGCCCCAGCATTTT.

The chain links TRBV27 to TRBJ2-7; D uncertain. The CDR3 is 14 amino acids. Trimming pared 4 bases from V and 0 bases from J, leaving 10 bases between. Germline CDR1 MNHEY, CDR2 SMNVEV (reference sequence). The CDR3 DNA sequence: TGTGCCAGCAGTTCCTTAGATAACTCCTACGAGCAGTACTTC. It specifies CASSSLDNSYEQYF.

The gene calls are TRBV19 and TRBJ2-1; no reliable D call. Germline V CDR1 and CDR2: LNHDA, SQIVND (reference sequence). The CDR3 is 14 amino acids. V was clipped by 3 bases and J by 5 bases, with 11 bases between them. CDR3 protein: CASSISTVDNEQFF. Here the CDR3 DNA reads TGTGCCAGTAGTATCTCTACGGTTGACAATGAGCAGTTCTTC.

The V call is TRBV2, the J call TRBJ1-1; D is ambiguous. CDR1 is SNHLY, CDR2 FYNNEI, per germline. CDR3 length: 15 amino acids. V shed 6 bases and J shed 1 base, with 15 bases lying between them. The CDR3 sequence is CASSNYGGRNTEAFF. CDR3 nucleotides: TGTGCCAGCAGCAACTACGGAGGGAGGAACACTGAAGCTTTCTTT.

The chain recombines TRBV4-2 with TRBJ1-5; D gene ambiguous. Germline CDR1 is LGHNA and CDR2 is YNFKEQ. The CDR3 is 13 residues long. V gave up 0 bases and J gave up 4 bases, with 4 bases separating them. As DNA, the CDR3 is TGTGCCAGCAGCCAAGACAGAAATCAGCCCCAGCATTTT. It yields the protein CASSQDRNQPQHF.

J is TRBJ1-2 and V is TRBV6-5; D is possibly TRBD1 (5 bases). CDR1 MNHEY and CDR2 SVGAGI come from the germline V gene. The V and J ends lost 2 bases and 2 bases respectively, with 9 bases between them. This CDR3 is 14 amino acids long. The CDR3 sequence: CASSYDQGNYGYTF. DNA of the CDR3: TGTGCCAGCAGTTACGATCAGGGCAACTATGGCTACACCTTC.

The rearrangement links TRBV6-5 to TRBJ1-2, with TRBD1 as a possible D gene (6 bases). Germline CDR1 is MNHEY and CDR2 is SVGAGI. The CDR3 runs 15 residues. Trimming removed 2 bases at V and 6 bases at J, with 16 bases between. The CDR3 is CASSYGTPGQHGYTF. In DNA form, the CDR3 reads TGTGCCAGCAGTTACGGGACACCCGGGCAGCATGGCTACACCTTC.

This chain connects TRBV7-2 to TRBJ2-7; D gene uncertain. Germline V gives CDR1 SGHTA, CDR2 FQGNSA. The CDR3 runs to 14 residues. Between the trimmed V and J ends, which lost 5 bases and 7 bases, there was a span of 18 bases. The CDR3 reads CASSPRFGSEEQYF. The CDR3 DNA follows: TGTGCCAGCAGCCCTAGATTCGGTTCTGAGGAGCAGTACTTC.

The chain joins TRBV27 to TRBJ2-1; 8 bases align to TRBD1. V lost 2 bases to trimming and J lost 5 bases; unmatched junction nucleotides: 8. The CDR3 has 16 amino acids. Germline-derived CDR1 and CDR2 are MNHEY and SMNVEV (reference sequence). The CDR3 coding sequence is TGTGCCAGCAGTTTACTAGGACAGGGCGTCGACAATGAGCAGTTCTTC. This codes for CASSLLGQGVDNEQFF.

The chain has TRBV4-3 and TRBJ2-1, with 8 bases lining up with TRBD2. Trimming at V came to 1 base and at J to 4 bases, leaving 3 bases not matched to a gene. Germline assignment: CDR1 LGHNA and CDR2 YSLEER. The CDR3 consists of 15 residues. The CDR3 bases are TGCGCCAGCAGCCAAGGGACTAGCTCATACAATGAGCAGTTCTTC. Residues: CASSQGTSSYNEQFF.

This clone appeared a single time. This chain links TRBV4-1 with TRBJ2-7; 8 positions agree with TRBD2. Germline lookup yields CDR1 MGHRA and CDR2 YSYEKL. The CDR3 runs to 17 residues. Losses at the gene ends were 1 base for V and 5 bases for J; bases not matched to a gene: 13. The CDR3 here is CASSQVTPGLEIHEQYF. CDR3 sequence (DNA): TGCGCCAGCAGCCAAGTGACGCCGGGACTAGAGATCCACGAGCAGTACTTC.

The rearrangement joins TRBV4-2 to TRBJ1-4, with 9 bases that match TRBD1. This CDR3 has 14 amino acids. Trimming took 4 bases from V and 6 from J; bases not matched to a gene: 3. Germline-derived CDR1 and CDR2 are LGHNA and YNFKEQ. The DNA of the CDR3 is TGTGCCAGCAGCCCGGACAGGGGCTATGAAAAACTGTTTTTT. Translated, it gives CASSPDRGYEKLFF.

This clone was detected a few times. J is TRBJ1-1 and V is TRBV10-3; TRBD1 agrees at 8 bases. The V segment lost 2 bases and the J segment 5 bases; nucleotides outside the gene matches: 1. Germline assignment: CDR1 ENHRY and CDR2 SYGVKD. The CDR3 is made up of 13 amino acids. The CDR3 nucleotides are TGTGCCATCAGTGAGAACAGGGGGACTGAAGCTTTCTTT. Residues: CAISENRGTEAFF.

The chain carries TRBV28 and TRBJ2-6; 7 bases agree with TRBD1. CDR1 is MDHEN and CDR2 is SYDVKM in the germline V gene. The J segment lost 0 bases and the V segment lost 6 bases, leaving 8 bases of the junction unmatched. The length of the CDR3 is 17 residues. CDR3 nucleotides: TGTGCCAGCAGCCTGTGGGACAGATACTCTGGGGCCAACGTCCTGACTTTC. It yields the protein CASSLWDRYSGANVLTF.

The gene calls are TRBV9 and TRBJ2-1; the D gene is possibly TRBD2 (6 bases). There are 17 residues in the CDR3. Looked up from germline, CDR1 is SGDLS and CDR2 is YYNGEE. Trimming took off 1 base at V and 8 bases at J, with 22 bases between the two ends. CDR3 amino acids: CASSVNREPSSSDEQFF. In nucleotides, the CDR3 is TGTGCCAGCAGCGTAAATCGGGAGCCGTCTTCCTCGGATGAGCAGTTCTTC.